This is a list of T cell receptor beta chains from one sample in a study of blood T cell repertoires in COVID-19. Sequencing used immunoSEQ multiplex PCR; TCRdb keeps in-frame clones, though not all of them. The sample has 470,000 or so clones; roughly 88% are singletons. The sequenced material came from peripheral blood. The source is a human donor in a cohort sampled during active COVID-19. CDR3s include the opening cysteine and the closing phenylalanine or tryptophan. The D gene is left open where the match is weak. Size values are once, few and many counts, or a class for expanded clones, and some rows have none.

clone size | J gene | V gene | D gene | CDR3 DNA | CDR3 protein
NA | TRBJ2-2 | TRBV9 | NA | TGTGCCAGCAGCCGCAGGGGGGCCGGTAACACCGGGGAGCTGTTTTTT | CASSRRGAGNTGELFF
NA | TRBJ2-1 | TRBV9 | NA | TGTGCCAGCAGCGCCGAAGAGGGCTCCTACAATGAGCAGTTCTTC | CASSAEEGSYNEQFF
NA | TRBJ2-1 | TRBV19 | TRBD2 | TGTGCCAGTAGTCATAGCGGGAGTTTCAATGAGCAGTTCTTC | CASSHSGSFNEQFF
NA | TRBJ1-1 | TRBV10-3 | NA | TGTGCCATCAGCCCTACCCAACGTTCGGACACTGAAGCTTTCTTT | CAISPTQRSDTEAFF
few | TRBJ2-6 | TRBV9 | NA | TGTGCCAGCAGCTTCAGGGTGGTCGGGGCCAACGTCCTGACTTTC | CASSFRVVGANVLTF
once | TRBJ2-2 | TRBV7-7 | NA | TGTGCTAGCAGCCCTCTTCCCCTCGGGGAGCTGTTTTTT | CASSPLPLGELFF
NA | TRBJ1-5 | TRBV30 | TRBD1 | TGTGCCTGGAATCGCCGGGACAGGGGGGGCAATCAGCCCCAGCATTTT | CAWNRRDRGGNQPQHF
NA | TRBJ1-3 | TRBV6-5 | TRBD1 | TGTGCCAGCAGTAACACCGGGACAGCAAACCCGCCTGATTTT | CASSNTGTANPPDF
NA | TRBJ2-3 | TRBV19 | TRBD2 | TGTGCCAGTAGTCTTAGCGGGAGAGGGGATACGCAGTATTTT | CASSLSGRGDTQYF
NA | TRBJ1-1 | TRBV29-1 | NA | TGCAGCGTTGAAGTAGGGCAGGGAAGCACTGAAGCTTTCTTT | CSVEVGQGSTEAFF
NA | TRBJ2-3 | TRBV3-1/TRBV3-2 | NA | TGTGCCAGCAGCCCAGTAAGAGCGGAGACAGATACGCAGTATTTT | CASSPVRAETDTQYF
NA | TRBJ1-5 | TRBV10-2 | NA | TGCGCCAGCAGTGTCCAGGGGCAGCCCCAGCATTTT | CASSVQGQPQHF
NA | TRBJ1-1 | TRBV28 | TRBD1 | TGTGCCAGCAGTTCTCCGGGACAGATGAACACTGAAGCTTTCTTT | CASSSPGQMNTEAFF
NA | TRBJ1-1 | TRBV11-1 | NA | TGTGCCAGCATCCGGACGGGGATGAACACTGAAGCTTTCTTT | CASIRTGMNTEAFF
NA | TRBJ2-7 | TRBV21-1 | NA | TGTGCCAGCAGCAGATACCCTAGCGAAAAGAGCTCCTACGAGCAGTACTTC | CASSRYPSEKSSYEQYF
NA | TRBJ1-1 | TRBV6-2/TRBV6-3 | NA | TGTGCCAGCAGTTATAATTTGGGCAGTCTGAACACTGAAGCTTTCTTT | CASSYNLGSLNTEAFF
NA | TRBJ2-3 | TRBV7-2 | NA | TGTGCCAGCTCGAAGGCGGGGTCTAGCACAGATACGCAGTATTTT | CASSKAGSSTDTQYF
NA | TRBJ1-6 | TRBV28 | NA | TGTGCCAGCGGGCTGCAGGGAAGGAGCAATTCACCCCTCCACTTT | CASGLQGRSNSPLHF
NA | TRBJ2-1 | TRBV4-2 | NA | TGTGCCAGCAGCCAAATTAGCGGGGACAGCTCCTACAATGAGCAGTTCTTC | CASSQISGDSSYNEQFF
NA | TRBJ2-3 | TRBV28 | NA | TGTGCCAGCAGTTCTGATGATGACAGGATAGGAACAGATACGCAGTATTTT | CASSSDDDRIGTDTQYF
NA | TRBJ2-3 | TRBV5-1 | TRBD1 | TGCGCCAGCAGCTCGACAGGGGGTACAGATACGCAGTATTTT | CASSSTGGTDTQYF
few | TRBJ2-5 | TRBV7-9 | NA | TGTGCCAGCAGCTTAGCGAGAGGGCAAGAGACCCAGTACTTC | CASSLARGQETQYF
NA | TRBJ2-1 | TRBV15 | NA | TGTGCCACCAGCAGAGAACAGGAAATCAATGAGCAGTTCTTC | CATSREQEINEQFF
NA | TRBJ2-7 | TRBV7-2 | TRBD2 | TGTGCCAGCAGCTTACAACTAGCGGGCGTCGAGCAGTACTTC | CASSLQLAGVEQYF
few | TRBJ2-1 | TRBV24-1 | NA | TGTGCCACCAGTGATCCCGGGAAAAATGAGCAGTTCTTC | CATSDPGKNEQFF
NA | TRBJ2-1 | TRBV18 | TRBD1 | TGTGCCAGCTCACCACCGAGGGACAGGGGTTCCTACAATGAGCAGTTCTTC | CASSPPRDRGSYNEQFF
NA | TRBJ2-7 | TRBV18 | TRBD1 | TGTGCCAGCTCACAGACAGGGCCCGTCTCCTACGAGCAGTACTTC | CASSQTGPVSYEQYF
NA | TRBJ2-7 | TRBV29-1 | NA | TGCAGCGTTGAAGTGGTAACAGGGAGCTCCTACGAGCAGTACTTC | CSVEVVTGSSYEQYF
NA | TRBJ2-1 | TRBV2 | TRBD2 | TGTGCCAGCAGTGAAGCGGGACTAGCTAACAATGAGCAGTTCTTC | CASSEAGLANNEQFF
NA | TRBJ2-7 | TRBV7-3 | TRBD2 | TGTGCCAGCAGCTTAAGGACCAGCGGGAGGGCCGCCTACGAGCAGTACTTC | CASSLRTSGRAAYEQYF
NA | TRBJ2-7 | TRBV19 | TRBD1 | TGTGCCAGTAGTAAGCGGATGACAGGGTGGTTCGAAACAACCTACGAGCAGTACTTC | CASSKRMTGWFETTYEQYF
once | TRBJ1-2 | TRBV5-5 | NA | TGTGCCAGCAGCTTGGGGCAGGGAAACGATGGCTACACCTTC | CASSLGQGNDGYTF